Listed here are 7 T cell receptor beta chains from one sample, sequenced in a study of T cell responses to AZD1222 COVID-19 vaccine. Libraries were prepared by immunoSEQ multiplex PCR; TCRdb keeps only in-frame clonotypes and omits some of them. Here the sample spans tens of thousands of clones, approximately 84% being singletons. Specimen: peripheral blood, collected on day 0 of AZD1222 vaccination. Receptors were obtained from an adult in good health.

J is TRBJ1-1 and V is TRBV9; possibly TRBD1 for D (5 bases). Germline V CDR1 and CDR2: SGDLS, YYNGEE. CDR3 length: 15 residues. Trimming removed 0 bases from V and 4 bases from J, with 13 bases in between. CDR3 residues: CASSVEARRGTEAFF. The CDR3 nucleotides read TGTGCCAGCAGCGTAGAGGCAAGGAGGGGCACTGAAGCTTTCTTT.

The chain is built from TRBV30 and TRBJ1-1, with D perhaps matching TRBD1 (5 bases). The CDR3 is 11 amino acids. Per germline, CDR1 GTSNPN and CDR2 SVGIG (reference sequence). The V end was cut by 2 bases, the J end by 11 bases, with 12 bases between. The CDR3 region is CAWSPGEWAFF. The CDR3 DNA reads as TGTGCCTGGAGTCCGGGGGAGTGGGCTTTCTTT.

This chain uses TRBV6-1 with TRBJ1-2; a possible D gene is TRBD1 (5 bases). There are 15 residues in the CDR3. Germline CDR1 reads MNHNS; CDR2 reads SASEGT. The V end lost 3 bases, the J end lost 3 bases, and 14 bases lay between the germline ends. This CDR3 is CASSDREGYHYGYTF. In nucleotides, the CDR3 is TGTGCCAGCAGTGACAGGGAAGGGTATCACTATGGCTACACCTTC.

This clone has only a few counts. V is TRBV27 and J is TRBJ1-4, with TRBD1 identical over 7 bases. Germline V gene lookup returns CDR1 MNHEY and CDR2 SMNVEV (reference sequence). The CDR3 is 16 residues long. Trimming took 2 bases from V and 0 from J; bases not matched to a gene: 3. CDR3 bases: TGTGCCAGCAGTTTACAGGGGGAGGCAACTAATGAAAAACTGTTTTTT. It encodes CASSLQGEATNEKLFF.

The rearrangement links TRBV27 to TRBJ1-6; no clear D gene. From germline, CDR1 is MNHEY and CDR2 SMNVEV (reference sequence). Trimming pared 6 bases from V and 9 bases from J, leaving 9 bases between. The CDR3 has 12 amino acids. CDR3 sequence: CASRVGSSPLHF. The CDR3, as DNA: TGTGCCAGCAGGGTGGGAAGTTCACCCCTCCACTTT.

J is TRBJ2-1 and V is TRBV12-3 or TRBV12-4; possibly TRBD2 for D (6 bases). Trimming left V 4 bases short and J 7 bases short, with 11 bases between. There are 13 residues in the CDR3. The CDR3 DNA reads TGTGCCAGCAGTTGGGACTCGAAAAATGAGCAGTTCTTC. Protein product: CASSWDSKNEQFF.

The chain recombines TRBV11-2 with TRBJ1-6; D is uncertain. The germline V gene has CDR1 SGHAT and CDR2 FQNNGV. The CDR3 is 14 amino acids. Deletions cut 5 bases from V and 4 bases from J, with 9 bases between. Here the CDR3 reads CASSQMGYNSPLHF. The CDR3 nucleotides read TGTGCCAGCAGCCAAATGGGGTATAATTCACCCCTCCACTTT.